This T cell receptor (beta chain) derives from a study of cytomegalovirus exposure and HLA in healthy donors. This CDR3 spans 13 amino acids. CDR1 SQVTM and CDR2 ANQGSEA come from the germline V gene. J lost 2 bases, V lost 5 bases, and 3 bases had no gene match. The primer mix had 60 Vbeta and 13 Jbeta primers. Repertoires were generated with immunoSEQ multiplex PCR, while TCRdb's copy carries only in-frame clones and drops some. This sample's clone table lists 200,000 or so clones. Sequencing was performed on PBMCs. This TCR derives from a boy between 10 and 17 years old in good health and CMV-seronegative. The V gene is TRBV29-1, the J gene TRBJ1-5; 7 bases are a match to TRBD1. The DNA for the CDR3 is TGCAGCGTTACCACAGGGGGCAATCAGCCCCAGCATTTT. This gives the protein CSVTTGGNQPQHF. Based on the CDR3 plus reference TRBV29-1 and TRBJ1-5, the full variable domain is SAVISQKPSRDICQRGTSLTIQCQVDSQVTMMFWYRQQPGQSLTLIATANQGSEATYESGFVIDKFPISRPNLTFSTLTVSNMSPEDSSIYLCSVTTGGNQPQHFGDGTRLSIL.